Shown below are 15 T cell receptor beta chains from a single sample sequenced in a study of regulatory T cells in long-lasting Graves disease. For TCR beta, libraries came from iRepertoire HTBI primers and Arm-PCR of CDR3 regions. TCRdb ran MiXCR on the multiplex PCR reads and lists one entry per CDR3 protein. The repertoire holds some 370,000 distinct CDR3 sequences, with 10% to 15% as singletons. Described time point: newly diagnosed GD, antithyroid drugs for less than 3 months. The TCR library was prepared using RNA isolated from PBMCs. These sequences were also reported in another study, on T cells in Graves' hyperthyroidism and ophthalmopathy.

The source material was peripheral blood mononuclear cells (PBMCs), sampled at new diagnosis, from a patient treated with antithyroid drugs. Source of these receptors: a woman between 18 and 29 years old with Graves disease.

This clonotype was detected ten times or more. J is TRBJ2-2 and V is TRBV12-3 or TRBV12-4, with 9 positions matching TRBD2. The CDR3 has 17 amino acids. V lost 4 bases and J lost 5; bases outside the gene matches: 11. The chain's CDR3 is CASSWGVAGVLTGELFF. The CDR3 DNA sequence: TGTGCCAGCAGTTGGGGGGTAGCGGGGGTTCTGACCGGGGAGCTGTTTTTT.

This clonotype has at least ten counts. The V gene is TRBV7-2, the J gene TRBJ1-1; possible D gene TRBD1, 6 bases. CDR3 size: 13 residues. Per the germline V gene, CDR1 is SGHTA and CDR2 is FQGNSA. Trimming pared 1 base from V and 10 bases from J, leaving 13 bases between. The CDR3 loop is CASSLGAGDRAFF. CDR3 DNA sequence: TGTGCCAGCAGCTTAGGTGCAGGGGATAGAGCTTTCTTT.

This clonotype was picked up many times. The CDR3 protein is CASSTFTGAEAFF. Written as DNA, the CDR3 is TGTGCCAGCAGCACATTCACAGGGGCTGAAGCTTTCTTT. This sequence joins TRBV7-2 and TRBJ1-1, with 7 nucleotides matching TRBD1. Germline CDR1 reads SGHTA; CDR2 reads FQGNSA. This CDR3 is built from 13 residues. With 5 bases clipped from V and 6 bases from J, the junction kept 6 bases outside the gene matches.

This clonotype was counted at least ten times. The J gene is TRBJ1-1, the V gene TRBV9, with TRBD1 identical over 7 bases. With 3 bases clipped from V and 7 bases from J, the junction kept 6 bases outside the gene matches. From germline, CDR1 is SGDLS and CDR2 YYNGEE. The CDR3 runs 13 residues. The CDR3 nucleotides read TGTGCCAGCAGCGGCCCCAGGGACAGTGAAGCTTTCTTT. Amino acid sequence: CASSGPRDSEAFF.

This clonotype came up many times. A much more abundant neighbour one base away suggests this may be a read error. This chain links TRBV20-1 with TRBJ2-7, with TRBD2 matching over 9 bases. The CDR3 runs 16 residues. Germline CDR1 is DFQATT and CDR2 is SNEGSKA (reference sequence). V gave up 1 base and J gave up 4 bases; unmatched junction bases: 11. Here the CDR3 DNA reads TGCAGTGCTAGAGGTCCTCGGACTAGCGACGAATACGAGCAGTACTTC. The encoded protein is CSARGPRTSDEYEQYF.

The chain combines TRBV19 with TRBJ2-3; TRBD1 agrees at 9 bases. The CDR3 consists of 14 residues. The germline V gene has CDR1 LNHDA and CDR2 SQIVND (reference sequence). J lost 2 bases, V lost 7 bases, and 4 bases had no gene match. The CDR3 spells CASTRDRATDTQYF. The CDR3 region has the DNA TGTGCCAGTACCAGGGACAGGGCCACAGATACGCAGTATTTT.

This clonotype was recorded at least ten times. The V gene is TRBV12-3 or TRBV12-4, the J gene TRBJ1-6; D perhaps matches TRBD1 (5 bases). The V end lost 6 bases, the J end lost 0 bases, and 9 bases lay between the germline ends. The CDR3 totals 15 residues. The CDR3 sequence is CASRGEFSYNSPLHF. The CDR3 DNA is TGTGCCAGCAGAGGGGAATTCTCCTATAATTCACCCCTCCACTTT.

This clonotype was counted at least ten times. The V and J genes are TRBV7-2 and TRBJ2-2; unclear D gene. Trimming took 6 bases from V and 6 from J, leaving 17 bases between them. Per the germline V gene, CDR1 is SGHTA and CDR2 is FQGNSA. This CDR3 contains 15 residues. CDR3 sequence: CASSLSGPLPGELFF. The CDR3 nucleotides are TGTGCCAGCAGTCTAAGTGGGCCCCTTCCCGGGGAGCTGTTTTTT.

This clonotype was detected ten times or more. The chain is built from TRBV5-1 and TRBJ2-1; possibly TRBD2 for D (6 bases). Trimming took off 0 bases at V and 8 bases at J, with 21 bases between the two ends. This CDR3 comprises 17 residues. The germline V gene has CDR1 SGHRS and CDR2 YFSETQ. As DNA, the CDR3 is TGCGCCAGCAGCTTGGGACTAGAGACCCCTGGCGCGGATGAGCAGTTCTTC. Protein: CASSLGLETPGADEQFF.

Many counts were recorded for this clonotype. The chain employs TRBV12-3 or TRBV12-4 and TRBJ2-5; possible D gene TRBD1, 5 bases. The CDR3 consists of 12 residues. V was cut by 6 bases and J by 4 bases, with 9 bases left in between. CDR3 in amino acids: CASSETGETQYF. CDR3 in DNA: TGTGCCAGCAGCGAAACAGGAGAGACCCAGTACTTC.

This clonotype was recorded at least ten times. The chain links TRBV30 to TRBJ1-3; unclear D gene. The germline V and J ends were trimmed by 3 bases and 3 bases, with 9 bases remaining between them. The CDR3 has 13 residues. CDR1 GTSNPN and CDR2 SVGIG come from the germline V gene (reference sequence). Written as DNA, the CDR3 is TGTGCCTGGAGAGGACTAGGTGGAAACACCATATATTTT. This translates into CAWRGLGGNTIYF.

CDR3 sequence (DNA): TGTGCCAGCAGTCGGGCGGGGGAGAGCACAGATACGCAGTATTTT. Translation gives CASSRAGESTDTQYF. The V call is TRBV12-3 or TRBV12-4, the J call TRBJ2-3, with 7 positions matching TRBD2. The CDR3 contains 15 residues. V shed 5 bases, J shed 0 bases, and the junction held 5 bases outside the gene matches.

This clonotype was counted at least ten times. The chain employs TRBV27 and TRBJ2-3; 11 bases align to TRBD2. V gave up 2 bases and J gave up 2 bases; unmatched junction bases: 3. Germline V gene data show CDR1 as MNHEY and CDR2 as SMNVEV (reference sequence). This CDR3 is built from 16 residues. The chain's CDR3 is CASSLALAGATDTQYF. CDR3 DNA: TGTGCCAGCAGTTTAGCACTAGCGGGGGCCACAGATACGCAGTATTTT.

This clonotype was detected many times. This chain connects TRBV11-1 to TRBJ2-1; either TRBD1 or TRBD2 may supply D (5 bases each). With 7 bases removed from V and 7 bases from J, the gap between germline ends came to 17 bases. Germline loops: CDR1 SGHAT, CDR2 FQDESV (reference sequence). This CDR3 comprises 14 residues. The CDR3 spells CASNLGPLDNEQFF. As DNA, the CDR3 is TGTGCCAGCAACCTGGGACCCCTGGATAATGAGCAGTTCTTC.

The V gene is TRBV20-1, the J gene TRBJ1-3; D gene ambiguous. Germline V gene data show CDR1 as DFQATT and CDR2 as SNEGSKA (reference sequence). This CDR3 has 14 residues. Deletions cut 4 bases from V and 0 bases from J, with 10 bases between. The CDR3 coding sequence is TGCAGTGCTAACATCAGACTCTCTGGAAACACCATATATTTT. It specifies CSANIRLSGNTIYF.